The clone carrying this T cell receptor (beta chain) was seen a few times. Its antigen is not identified. Amplification yielded TCR beta CDR3 regions, with RNA transcripts as the source. Using the HTBI primer set, a first-round RT-PCR was run on the TCR CDR3. A single record per CDR3 protein comes from TCRdb applying MiXCR to the multiplex PCR reads. The table lists a few hundred thousand distinct CDR3 sequences, approximately 13% of them singletons. There are 14 residues in the CDR3. Germline V gives CDR1 SEHNR, CDR2 FQNEAQ (reference sequence). The V and J ends lost 0 bases and 9 bases respectively, with 9 bases between them. The data were obtained in a study of T cells in Graves' hyperthyroidism and ophthalmopathy. PBMCs were derived from 9.5 to 10 ml fresh peripheral blood. Study conclusions and caveats: Ophthalmopathy was distinguished from stable hyperthyroidism by 13 V-J signatures.

The V gene is TRBV7-9, the J gene TRBJ1-6; D remains unclear. The sample was blood. The sequence came from a middle-aged woman with Graves' ophthalmopathy. CDR3 loop: CASSLAGWGSPLHF. In nucleotides, the CDR3 is TGTGCCAGCAGCTTAGCTGGGTGGGGTTCACCCCTCCACTTT.